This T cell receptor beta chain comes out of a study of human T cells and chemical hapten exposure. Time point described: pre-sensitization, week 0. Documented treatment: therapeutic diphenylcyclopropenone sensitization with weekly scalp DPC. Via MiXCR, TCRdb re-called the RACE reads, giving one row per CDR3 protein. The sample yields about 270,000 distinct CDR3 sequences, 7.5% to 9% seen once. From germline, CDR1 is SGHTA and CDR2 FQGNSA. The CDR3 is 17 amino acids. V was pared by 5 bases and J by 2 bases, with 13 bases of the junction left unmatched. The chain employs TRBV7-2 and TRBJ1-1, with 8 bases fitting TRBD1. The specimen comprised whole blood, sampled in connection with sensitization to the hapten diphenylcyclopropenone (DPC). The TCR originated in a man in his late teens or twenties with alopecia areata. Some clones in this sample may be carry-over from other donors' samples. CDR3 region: CASSRAAGDRINTEAFF. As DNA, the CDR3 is TGTGCCAGCAGCCGCGCCGCGGGGGACAGGATAAACACTGAAGCTTTCTTT.